This record covers a single T cell receptor beta chain. The sample is drawn from a study of blood T cell repertoires in COVID-19. Background on the study: Collection of acute and convalescent COVID-19 samples took place in the United States, Italy and Spain. PBMCs, B-cell-depleted T cells, or T cells provided the cDNA or gDNA that made up the material.

Authors' methods: Researchers report that nucleated cell counts were estimated from reference gene primer amplification. Profiling relied on immunoSEQ multiplex PCR, and the TCRdb table lists in-frame clones only, not all of them. Clone size and V and J calls were adopted from that table, with D and trimming inferred from the DNA. Among approximately 40,000 clones listed, 75% to 95% were seen once. This CDR3 region has 18 residues. Trimming took 1 base from V and 2 from J, leaving 20 bases between them. Per germline, CDR1 KGHSH and CDR2 LQKENI. This rearrangement joins TRBV18 to TRBJ1-1; D is perhaps TRBD1 (6 bases). The sequence was collected from a human donor in a cohort sampled during active COVID-19. Sequencing was done on a sample of peripheral blood. CDR3 bases: TGTGCCAGCTCACCACGGGGACAACCCGAAGGGATAAACACTGAAGCTTTCTTT. This encodes CASSPRGQPEGINTEAFF.